Below, one TCR beta chain is given with its context. In the original workflow: Reference gene primer amplification gave estimated nucleated cell counts. TCRdb's table, derived via immunoSEQ multiplex PCR, lists solely in-frame clones and lacks some. That table furnishes V, J and clone size, whereas the DNA furnished D and trimming. This table holds around 39,000 clones, about 80% found once. The sample belongs to a study of blood T cell repertoires in COVID-19. Study information: Samples of COVID-19 (acute and convalescent) were obtained from the United States, Italy and Spain. The analysed material was cDNA or gDNA that came from T cells, B-cell-depleted T cells, or PBMCs.

CDR3 length equals 15 residues. V lost 6 bases, J lost 6 bases, and 17 bases lay in between. Germline V gives CDR1 MNHEY, CDR2 SVGAGI. This sequence was found in a woman in her sixties or seventies with acute or convalescent COVID-19. V usage is TRBV6-5 and J usage is TRBJ2-2, with a tentative D call TRBD2 (5 bases). The sequencing sample was made of peripheral blood. DNA of the CDR3: TGTGCCAGCAGGGTTAGTAAGCGGATTCCCGGGGAGCTGTTTTTT. Amino acids: CASRVSKRIPGELFF.